The T cell receptor beta chain under discussion was sequenced for a study of shared clonotypes between healthy human individuals. In the naive CD8 group, cells lacked CD45RO and were positively selected for CCR7, so terminally differentiated effector memory CD45RA+ cells were left out. J was trimmed by 8 bases and V by 5 bases; bases with no gene match: 14. CDR3 length equals 16 residues. The germline CDR1 and CDR2 sequences are MGHRA and YSYEKL. The protocol was immunoSEQ multiplex PCR, while the TCRdb copy is restricted to in-frame clones and leaves out a portion. The sample consists of around 2,000,000 clones, 90% to 95% of them appearing once.

The sequenced sample was naive CD8+ T cells from PBMCs. The clonotype comes from a man in his late teens or twenties in good health. Some clones in this sample may be carry-over from other donors' samples. The chain recombines TRBV4-1 with TRBJ2-1, with 8 bases lining up with TRBD2. The CDR3 is CASSFRTSLGIDEQFF. The CDR3 DNA sequence: TGCGCCAGCAGCTTCCGGACTAGCTTAGGCATCGATGAGCAGTTCTTC.